What follows are 12 T cell receptor beta chains derived from one specimen sequenced in a study of blood T cell repertoires in COVID-19. Sequencing used immunoSEQ multiplex PCR; TCRdb keeps in-frame clones, though not all of them. Among about 170,000 clones listed, 80% to 85% were seen once. Source material: peripheral blood. All receptors come from a human donor with acute or convalescent COVID-19. The donor label of this sample is uncertain.

Only one count was recorded for this clone. CDR3 nucleotide sequence: TGTGCCAGCAGTTCGGACTGGGGCACAGATACGCAGTATTTT. It encodes CASSSDWGTDTQYF. V usage is TRBV27 and J usage is TRBJ2-3, with D perhaps TRBD2 (5 bases). V was clipped by 4 bases and J by 1 base, with 9 bases between them. The CDR3 covers 14 residues. From germline, CDR1 is MNHEY and CDR2 SMNVEV (reference sequence).

The chain couples TRBV20-1 to TRBJ1-4; TRBD1 is a possible D gene (6 bases). CDR1 DFQATT and CDR2 SNEGSKA come from the germline V gene (reference sequence). The CDR3 totals 14 residues. V lost 3 bases and J lost 7, with 15 bases in between. DNA of the CDR3: TGCAGTGCTAGTGTTGCGGGGGCTGGTGAAAAACTGTTTTTT. Translation: CSASVAGAGEKLFF.

The chain combines TRBV7-8 with TRBJ1-1; D not certain. V dropped 1 base and J dropped 1 base, with 7 bases sitting between them. Germline CDR1 is SGHVS and CDR2 is FQNEAQ. CDR3 length: 14 amino acids. CDR3 amino acids: CASSLEAENTEAFF. The CDR3 DNA is TGTGCCAGCAGCTTAGAGGCGGAGAACACTGAAGCTTTCTTT.

The V call is TRBV27, the J call TRBJ1-6; 7 positions match TRBD1. The CDR3 sequence is 14 residues long. V shed 3 bases, J shed 7 bases, and the junction held 3 bases outside the gene matches. Germline V gives CDR1 MNHEY, CDR2 SMNVEV (reference sequence). CDR3 loop: CASSFRGFNSPLHF. The CDR3 nucleotides are TGTGCCAGCAGTTTCAGGGGGTTCAATTCACCCCTCCACTTT.

The chain is built from TRBV2 and TRBJ2-1; 10 nucleotides agree with TRBD2. The CDR3 runs 16 residues. The ends lost 6 bases at V and 10 bases at J; junction bases unmatched: 15. Germline CDR1 and CDR2: SNHLY and FYNNEI. The DNA for the CDR3 is TGTGCCAGCAGGGAGGAAGCGGGAGGGCCGCTCTTGGAGCAGTTCTTC. This sequence encodes CASREEAGGPLLEQFF.

This clone has just one count. This sequence joins TRBV5-5 and TRBJ1-2; D gene uncertain. There are 11 residues in the CDR3. The V end was cut by 0 bases, the J end by 14 bases, with 11 bases between. The germline CDR1 and CDR2 sequences are SGHKS and YYEKEE (reference sequence). In DNA form, the CDR3 reads TGTGCCAGCAGCTTGGGGCGGCTGACGACCTTC. Translating it yields CASSLGRLTTF.

V and J are TRBV15 and TRBJ1-2, with 10 nucleotides matching TRBD1. The junction had 4 bases not matched to a gene; V was cut back by 5 bases and J by 7 bases. Germline V gene lookup returns CDR1 LNHNV and CDR2 YYDKDF (reference sequence). CDR3 length: 13 amino acids. CDR3 sequence: CATSPRTGGGYTF. The CDR3, as DNA: TGTGCCACCAGCCCCCGGACAGGGGGTGGCTACACCTTC.

This clone appeared once. The rearrangement uses TRBV20-1 and TRBJ1-2; no clear D gene. This CDR3 is 11 amino acids long. Between the trimmed V and J ends, which lost 6 bases and 6 bases, there was a span of 11 bases. The germline CDR1 and CDR2 sequences are DFQATT and SNEGSKA (reference sequence). In DNA form, the CDR3 reads TGCAGTGCGGGAGGGTCTAATGGCTACACCTTC. Translation: CSAGGSNGYTF.

The genes are TRBV11-2 and TRBJ2-1, with unresolved D. Trimming took off 5 bases at V and 5 bases at J, with 10 bases between the two ends. This CDR3 is 13 amino acids long. In germline, CDR1 is SGHAT, CDR2 FQNNGV. In nucleotides, the CDR3 is TGTGCCAGCAGCCTGAACAGACACAATGAGCAGTTCTTC. This codes for CASSLNRHNEQFF.

The rearrangement joins TRBV28 to TRBJ2-2; 7 positions agree with TRBD2. This CDR3 region has 17 residues. The V segment lost 6 bases and the J segment 5 bases; nucleotides outside the gene matches: 15. The germline V gene has CDR1 MDHEN and CDR2 SYDVKM. CDR3 bases: TGTGCCAGCAGCCAATACCTTGGCGGGAGTAGGACCGGGGAGCTGTTTTTT. Translation gives CASSQYLGGSRTGELFF.

The rearrangement links TRBV11-1 to TRBJ2-1, with 9 positions matching TRBD2. CDR1 SGHAT and CDR2 FQDESV come from the germline V gene (reference sequence). J gave up 4 bases and V 4 bases, and 5 bases lay outside the gene matches. The CDR3 runs 15 residues. DNA of the CDR3: TGTGCCAGCAGCTACGGGCGGGGGGGATACAATGAGCAGTTCTTC. Translating it yields CASSYGRGGYNEQFF. Together with reference TRBV11-1 and TRBJ2-1, the CDR3 gives the full variable domain: EAEVAQSPRYKITEKSQAVAFWCDPISGHATLYWYRQILGQGPELLVQFQDESVVDDSQLPKDRFSAERLKGVDSTLKIQPAELGDSAMYLCASSYGRGGYNEQFFGPGTRLTVL.

This sequence joins TRBV12-3 or TRBV12-4 and TRBJ1-4, with D uncertain. V lost 0 bases, J lost 6 bases, and 5 bases lay in between. The CDR3 contains 13 residues. CDR3 sequence reads: CASSLAEYEKLFF. The CDR3 bases are TGTGCCAGCAGTTTAGCGGAGTATGAAAAACTGTTTTTT.